The 30 T cell receptor beta chains given below trace back to one sample, sequenced in a study of T cell responses to AZD1222 COVID-19 vaccine. TCRdb keeps only in-frame clones here, not all; method: immunoSEQ multiplex PCR. Among fewer than 250,000 clones listed, 80% to 95% were seen once. The source material was peripheral blood, sampled on day 0 of AZD1222 vaccination. The receptors derive from an adult in good health.

J is TRBJ1-2 and V is TRBV19; D unresolved. The V gene lost 10 bases and the J gene lost 6 bases, with 9 bases spanning the gap. The CDR3 consists of 10 residues. Germline V lookup: CDR1 LNHDA, CDR2 SQIVND (reference sequence). CDR3 sequence: CATHQNGYTF. The CDR3 nucleotides read TGTGCCACCCACCAGAATGGCTACACCTTC.

The chain employs TRBV19 and TRBJ1-1; D remains unclear. Looked up from germline, CDR1 is LNHDA and CDR2 is SQIVND (reference sequence). This CDR3 contains 16 residues. Trimming stripped 4 bases from V and 2 bases from J, with 17 bases between. The DNA for the CDR3 is TGTGCCAGTAGTAGGGCCCTGTTAGAAGTTAACACTGAAGCTTTCTTT. It specifies CASSRALLEVNTEAFF.

This clone has only one observation. The chain couples TRBV30 to TRBJ1-2; D remains unclear. There are 12 residues in the CDR3. V dropped 3 bases and J dropped 6 bases, with 11 bases sitting between them. Germline V gene data show CDR1 as GTSNPN and CDR2 as SVGIG (reference sequence). DNA of the CDR3: TGTGCCTGGAGCACCGCACCTCATGGCTACACCTTC. Amino acid sequence: CAWSTAPHGYTF.

This chain connects TRBV6-5 to TRBJ1-2, with a possible D match to TRBD1 (5 bases). Trimming left V 8 bases short and J 7 bases short, with 14 bases between. CDR3 length: 12 residues. CDR1 and CDR2 from the germline V gene are MNHEY and SVGAGI. CDR3 amino acids: CASDSVLGGYTF. Written as DNA, the CDR3 is TGTGCCAGCGACAGTGTCCTTGGTGGCTACACCTTC.

The V call is TRBV6-5, the J call TRBJ1-5; D uncertain. Trimming removed 10 bases from V and 6 bases from J, with 19 bases in between. The CDR3 has 14 amino acids. Germline V gives CDR1 MNHEY, CDR2 SVGAGI. Here the CDR3 DNA reads TGTGCCACTTCCCAGAGGGTCCTAGGTCAGCCCCAGCATTTT. It codes for CATSQRVLGQPQHF.

The chain combines TRBV7-8 with TRBJ2-1, with no clear D. Trimming took off 5 bases at V and 6 bases at J, with 29 bases between the two ends. The CDR3 has 19 amino acids. Germline V gene lookup returns CDR1 SGHVS and CDR2 FQNEAQ. The CDR3 sequence: CASSPKDFTRSKGGNEQFF. In nucleotides, the CDR3 is TGTGCCAGCAGCCCCAAGGATTTTACCCGGTCTAAAGGTGGCAATGAGCAGTTCTTC. Full variable domain (missing parts from reference TRBV7-8 and TRBJ2-1): GAGVSQSPRYKVAKRGQDVALRCDPISGHVSLFWYQQALGQGPEFLTYFQNEAQLDKSGLPSDRFFAERPEGSVSTLKIQRTQQEDSAVYLCASSPKDFTRSKGGNEQFFGPGTRLTVL.

This clone was recorded once. V is TRBV18 and J is TRBJ2-3; possibly TRBD2 for D (6 bases). CDR1 is KGHSH and CDR2 is LQKENI in the germline V gene. This CDR3 contains 12 residues. Trimming left V 5 bases short and J 12 bases short, with 15 bases between. The CDR3 loop is CASSAGLPPQYF. The CDR3 DNA sequence: TGTGCCAGCTCAGCCGGACTACCCCCACAGTATTTT.

Worth noting for this clone: The junction shows a germline mismatch at one end, possibly a read error. V and J are TRBV10-3 and TRBJ1-2; 9 bases align to TRBD1. Germline assignment: CDR1 ENHRY and CDR2 SYGVKD. The CDR3 spans 12 residues. The CDR3, as DNA: TGTGCCATCAGTCTCCGGGACAGGGATCGGGTCTTC. This encodes CAISLRDRDRVF.

The gene calls are TRBV29-1 and TRBJ2-1; TRBD2 is a possible D gene (6 bases). The CDR3 is made up of 16 amino acids. V was cut by 5 bases and J by 2 bases, with 19 bases left in between. The germline V gene has CDR1 SQVTM and CDR2 ANQGSEA. In DNA, the CDR3 is TGCAGCGTTCCCTTCTATAATAGCGGAACCTACAATGAGCAGTTCTTC. It codes for CSVPFYNSGTYNEQFF.

The table lists this clone with a count of one. This chain's CDR3 is CASSPGGGASYGYTF. DNA for the CDR3: TGTGCCAGCAGTCCCGGGGGGGGAGCGTCCTATGGCTACACCTTC. This chain connects TRBV6-5 to TRBJ1-2; tentative D call: TRBD1 (5 bases). V was shortened by 5 bases and J by 4 bases, with 17 bases between the two germline ends. Germline CDR1 is MNHEY and CDR2 is SVGAGI. The CDR3 consists of 15 residues.

This clone has a single count. This chain links TRBV7-9 with TRBJ2-2; 13 bases fit TRBD2. Germline loops: CDR1 SEHNR, CDR2 FQNEAQ (reference sequence). J lost 4 bases, V lost 6 bases, and 8 bases had no gene match. The CDR3 runs to 17 residues. The CDR3 DNA is TGTGCCAGCAGTTGGACTAGCGGGGGCCTAGGCACCGGGGAGCTGTTTTTT. Translating it yields CASSWTSGGLGTGELFF. Full variable domain (missing parts from reference TRBV7-9 and TRBJ2-2): DTGVSQNPRHKITKRGQNVTFRCDPISEHNRLYWYRQTLGQGPEFLTYFQNEAQLEKSRLLSDRFSAERPKGSFSTLEIQRTEQGDSAMYLCASSWTSGGLGTGELFFGEGSRLTVL.

The chain is built from TRBV27 and TRBJ1-6; D may be TRBD1 (5 bases). The CDR3 has 16 residues. Germline CDR1 reads MNHEY; CDR2 reads SMNVEV (reference sequence). V was shortened by 4 bases and J by 10 bases, with 20 bases between the two germline ends. CDR3 loop: CASSYGQGFVWSPLHF. The CDR3 DNA reads as TGTGCCAGCAGTTATGGGCAGGGTTTTGTTTGGTCACCCCTCCACTTT.

This chain links TRBV11-2 with TRBJ2-5, with 7 bases matching TRBD1. Per germline, CDR1 SGHAT and CDR2 FQNNGV. The trim removed 2 bases at V and 1 base at J, leaving 7 bases unmatched. The CDR3 totals 16 residues. For the CDR3, the DNA is TGTGCCAGCAGCTTAAGGGGGCTGGGACCCCAAGAGACCCAGTACTTC. It yields the protein CASSLRGLGPQETQYF.

V gene TRBV3-1 (or the pseudogene TRBV3-2) combines with J gene TRBJ1-1; tentative D call: TRBD1 (5 bases). The CDR3 loop spans 13 amino acids. Germline V gene lookup returns CDR1 LGHDT and CDR2 YNNKEL (reference sequence). V dropped 0 bases and J dropped 7 bases, with 9 bases sitting between them. This chain's CDR3 is CASSQDRGGEAFF. CDR3 nucleotides: TGTGCCAGCAGCCAAGATCGTGGGGGTGAAGCTTTCTTT.

This chain uses TRBV18 with TRBJ2-7, with D possibly being TRBD1 (5 bases). Germline V CDR1 and CDR2: KGHSH, LQKENI. Trimming pared 0 bases from V and 2 bases from J, leaving 8 bases between. This CDR3 is built from 14 residues. This CDR3 reads CASSPPKGTYEQYF. CDR3 sequence (DNA): TGTGCCAGCTCACCACCGAAGGGGACCTACGAGCAGTACTTC.

The chain recombines TRBV5-1 with TRBJ1-3; TRBD1 is a possible D gene (5 bases). The CDR3 consists of 15 residues. Germline CDR1 reads SGHRS; CDR2 reads YFSETQ. The V and J ends lost 1 base and 0 bases respectively, with 8 bases between them. For the CDR3, the DNA is TGCGCCAGCAGCTTGACTGGGGGCTCTGGAAACACCATATATTTT. It translates to CASSLTGGSGNTIYF.

The V and J genes are TRBV3-1 (or the pseudogene TRBV3-2) and TRBJ2-3; D is perhaps TRBD1 (6 bases). CDR1 is LGHDT and CDR2 is YNNKEL in the germline V gene (reference sequence). CDR3 length: 15 amino acids. V was shortened by 1 base and J by 4 bases, with 12 bases between the two germline ends. CDR3 sequence: CASSQGTERADTQYF. The CDR3 region has the DNA TGTGCCAGCAGCCAAGGGACAGAGAGGGCAGATACGCAGTATTTT.

J is TRBJ1-6 and V is TRBV27; 7 bases fit TRBD1. In germline, CDR1 is MNHEY, CDR2 SMNVEV (reference sequence). The CDR3 covers 12 residues. The junction had 2 bases not matched to a gene; V was cut back by 4 bases and J by 11 bases. The CDR3 reads CASSYQGAPLHF. The CDR3 DNA follows: TGTGCCAGCAGTTACCAGGGGGCACCCCTCCACTTT.

The chain is built from TRBV5-6 and TRBJ2-2, with D possibly TRBD2 on 5 matching bases. This CDR3 has 13 residues. CDR1 and CDR2 (germline): SGHDT, YYEEEE. V lost 4 bases to trimming and J lost 9 bases, with 13 bases between them. In DNA form, the CDR3 reads TGTGCCAGCAGCGTTGGGAGTGTAAGGGAGCTGTTTTTT. Translated, it gives CASSVGSVRELFF.

This sequence joins TRBV12-3 or TRBV12-4 and TRBJ1-2; 7 nucleotides match TRBD1. Trimming cost V 7 bases and J 11 bases; bases outside gene matches: 13. The CDR3 totals 13 residues. The CDR3 sequence is CASNLRTGVSYTF. The CDR3 bases are TGTGCCAGCAACCTCAGAACAGGGGTGTCTTACACCTTC.

The chain is built from TRBV6-6 and TRBJ1-6, with D perhaps matching TRBD1 (5 bases). CDR1 is MNHNY, CDR2 SVGAGI, per germline (reference sequence). The CDR3 is made up of 13 amino acids. V lost 6 bases to trimming and J lost 8 bases, with 11 bases between them. Here the CDR3 reads CASSRQGDSPLHF. The CDR3 DNA reads as TGTGCCAGCAGCCGGCAGGGAGATTCACCCCTCCACTTT.

The V and J genes are TRBV12-3 or TRBV12-4 and TRBJ1-3; D remains ambiguous. This CDR3 is built from 13 residues. V gave up 3 bases and J gave up 4 bases, with 7 bases separating them. The CDR3 DNA reads as TGTGCCAGCAGTTTTGTGGAGGGAAACACCATATATTTT. It translates to CASSFVEGNTIYF.

In the case of this clone: Different DNA sequences within this sample yield the same CDR3. The chain joins TRBV5-4 to TRBJ1-4; 9 bases line up with TRBD1. V was clipped by 4 bases and J by 8 bases; unmatched bases: 6. Germline CDR1 reads SGHNT; CDR2 reads YYREEE (reference sequence). This CDR3 comprises 14 residues. Here the CDR3 reads CASSLQGAVEKLFF. CDR3 DNA sequence: TGTGCCAGCAGCCTACAGGGGGCGGTGGAAAAACTGTTTTTT. Variable domain in full (rest from reference TRBV5-4 and TRBJ1-4): ETGVTQSPTHLIKTRGQQVTLRCSSQSGHNTVSWYQQALGQGPQFIFQYYREEENGRGNFPPRFSGLQFPNYSSELNVNALELDDSALYLCASSLQGAVEKLFFGSGTQLSVL.

This CDR3 reads CASGGAKDEQFF. Here the CDR3 DNA reads TGTGCCAGCGGGGGGGCTAAAGATGAGCAGTTCTTC. V usage is TRBV2 and J usage is TRBJ2-1; D may be TRBD2 (7 bases). The length of the CDR3 is 12 residues. Trimming took 8 bases from V and 8 from J, leaving 13 bases between them. The germline gives CDR1 SNHLY, CDR2 FYNNEI.

V and J are TRBV3-1 (or the pseudogene TRBV3-2) and TRBJ2-1; D not resolved. The CDR3 length is 13 residues. V gave up 4 bases and J gave up 10 bases, with 14 bases separating them. The V gene's germline CDR1 is LGHDT and CDR2 YNNKEL (reference sequence). CDR3 sequence reads: CASSPTDLGEQFF. CDR3 in DNA: TGTGCCAGCAGCCCCACCGACCTGGGCGAGCAGTTCTTC.

This clone has only a few counts. CDR3 in amino acids: CASSFGASNTEAFF. The DNA of the CDR3 is TGTGCCAGCAGTTTTGGGGCCAGCAACACTGAAGCTTTCTTT. This chain connects TRBV6-6 to TRBJ1-1; D might be TRBD1 (5 bases). The V and J ends lost 4 bases and 2 bases respectively, with 11 bases between them. CDR1 is MNHNY, CDR2 SVGAGI, per germline (reference sequence). This CDR3 spans 14 amino acids.

The chain carries TRBV7-3 and TRBJ1-1; TRBD1 matches 7 bases. Trimming cost V 6 bases and J 6 bases; bases outside gene matches: 10. CDR3 length: 14 residues. Germline CDR1 SGHTA, CDR2 FQGTGA. The CDR3 nucleotides are TGTGCCAGCAGTCCAACAGGGGTGGGTTCTGAAGCTTTCTTT. It encodes CASSPTGVGSEAFF.

The chain links TRBV19 to TRBJ1-5; D not resolved. CDR3 length: 19 residues. Per the germline V gene, CDR1 is LNHDA and CDR2 is SQIVND (reference sequence). V was cut by 2 bases and J by 5 bases, with 25 bases left in between. The CDR3 sequence: CASSIMGFWERNKHQPQHF. CDR3 bases: TGTGCCAGTAGTATAATGGGGTTTTGGGAGCGAAACAAACATCAGCCCCAGCATTTT.

The chain recombines TRBV27 with TRBJ1-6; no clear D gene. Trimming pared 0 bases from V and 10 bases from J, leaving 13 bases between. The CDR3 contains 15 residues. Germline CDR1 is MNHEY and CDR2 is SMNVEV (reference sequence). The DNA for the CDR3 is TGTGCCAGCAGTTTATCAATAGGGAGTGCATCACCCCTCCACTTT. Its protein is CASSLSIGSASPLHF.

The rearrangement uses TRBV12-3 or TRBV12-4 and TRBJ1-1; D uncertain. The CDR3 length is 13 residues. Trimming removed 6 bases at V and 1 base at J, with 9 bases between. The CDR3 nucleotides are TGTGCCAGCAGGTTAAGCCCGAACACTGAAGCTTTCTTT. Protein sequence: CASRLSPNTEAFF.